The rows below give T cell receptor beta chains drawn from one sample of a study of blood T cell repertoires in COVID-19. The assay was immunoSEQ multiplex PCR, and TCRdb's table has in-frame clones only and misses some. Of 400,000 to 450,000 clones in the sample, 80% to 90% were seen once. What was sequenced was PBMCs or T cells enriched from blood (not recorded which). Source of these receptors: a young man who had recovered from COVID-19. The CDR3 runs from the conserved cysteine through the conserved F or W. The D gene is left open where the match is weak. Clone size is shown for a subset of rows, as once, few, many or a class of expanded clone.

TRBJ2-5 | TRBV6-5 | - | - | TGTGCCAGCAGCCCCACTGGGGGAGCGGGAGAGACCCAGTACTTC | CASSPTGGAGETQYF
TRBJ2-7 | TRBV5-1 | once | TRBD1 | TGCGCCAGCAGAGCCGGGACAGGGGGCTCCGAGCAGTACTTC | CASRAGTGGSEQYF
TRBJ2-1 | TRBV5-1 | - | TRBD2 | TGCGCCAGCAGCCTCAGCGGGATATCCTACAATGAGCAGTTCTTC | CASSLSGISYNEQFF
TRBJ2-1 | TRBV11-3 | - | - | TGTGCCAGCAGCAAAACCAAAACACTGGACGGGAAAAATGAGCAGTTCTTC | CASSKTKTLDGKNEQFF
TRBJ1-6 | TRBV6-5 | - | - | TGTGCCAGCAGTTATCTGCGACAGGTCGATTCACCCCTCCACTTT | CASSYLRQVDSPLHF
TRBJ2-1 | TRBV24-1 | - | TRBD2 | TGTGCCACCAGTAAAGCGGGAGAGGCTGAGCAGTTCTTC | CATSKAGEAEQFF
TRBJ2-1 | TRBV7-9 | - | TRBD2 | TGTGCCAGCAGCCCCAAGAGGACTAGCGGAACAATCTACAATGAGCAGTTCTTC | CASSPKRTSGTIYNEQFF
TRBJ2-3 | TRBV5-1 | - | - | TGCGCCAGCAGCGGGGGACAATACACAGATACGCAGTATTTT | CASSGGQYTDTQYF
TRBJ2-3 | TRBV7-2 | - | TRBD2 | TGTGCCAGCAGCCTAGGAGGCAGCGGGGGGCCGACTAGCACAGATACGCAGTATTTT | CASSLGGSGGPTSTDTQYF
TRBJ2-1 | TRBV25-1 | - | - | TGTGCCAGCAGTGAATCCCGGACACCTTATTCCTACAATGAGCAGTTCTTC | CASSESRTPYSYNEQFF
TRBJ1-5 | TRBV10-3 | - | TRBD1 | TGTGCCATCAGTGAGTCTGACAGGGATCCGTATAGCAATCAGCCCCAGCATTTT | CAISESDRDPYSNQPQHF
TRBJ2-2 | TRBV7-2 | - | TRBD1 | TGTGCCAGCAGGCGGACAGGGGGCACCGGGGAGCTGTTTTTT | CASRRTGGTGELFF
TRBJ2-1 | TRBV28 | - | TRBD2 | TGTGCCAGCAGCCGGACTAGCGGGGAGCTACACAATGAGCAGTTCTTC | CASSRTSGELHNEQFF
TRBJ1-1 | TRBV6-1 | once | TRBD1 | TGTGCCAGCAGTGAACTCTTGACAGGGGTGGACACTGAAGCTTTCTTT | CASSELLTGVDTEAFF
TRBJ2-7 | TRBV14 | - | TRBD1 | TGTGCCAGCAGCCAATATTATGGGACAGACTACGAGCAGTACTTC | CASSQYYGTDYEQYF
TRBJ1-5 | TRBV19 | - | - | TGTGCCAGTAGTCTGCCCGGGGTAGGCAATCAGCCCCAGCATTTT | CASSLPGVGNQPQHF
TRBJ2-1 | TRBV24-1 | once | TRBD2 | TGTGCCACCAGTGATTTGCGGGGGGGGATCGATGAGCAGTTCTTC | CATSDLRGGIDEQFF
TRBJ1-3 | TRBV10-1 | - | - | TGCGCCAGCAGTCAGGCGAGCTCTGGAAACACCATATATTTT | CASSQASSGNTIYF
TRBJ2-7 | TRBV7-8 | - | - | TGTGCCAGCAGCTTAGGGCAGGGGGGAGCCTACGAGCAGTACTTC | CASSLGQGGAYEQYF
TRBJ1-1 | TRBV20-1 | - | - | TGCAGTGCCCTGTCGGGGTCAGCTTTCTTT | CSALSGSAFF